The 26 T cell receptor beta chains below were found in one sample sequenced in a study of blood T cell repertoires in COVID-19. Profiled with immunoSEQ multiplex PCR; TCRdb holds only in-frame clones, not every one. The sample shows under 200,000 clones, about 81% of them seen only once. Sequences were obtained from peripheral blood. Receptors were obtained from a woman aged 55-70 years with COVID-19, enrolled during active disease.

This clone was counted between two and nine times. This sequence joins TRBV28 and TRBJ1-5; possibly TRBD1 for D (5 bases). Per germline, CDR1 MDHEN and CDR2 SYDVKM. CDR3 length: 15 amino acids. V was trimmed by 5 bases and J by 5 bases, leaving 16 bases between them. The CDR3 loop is CASSGAGGDHQPQHF. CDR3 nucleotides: TGTGCCAGCAGTGGGGCAGGCGGGGACCATCAGCCCCAGCATTTT.

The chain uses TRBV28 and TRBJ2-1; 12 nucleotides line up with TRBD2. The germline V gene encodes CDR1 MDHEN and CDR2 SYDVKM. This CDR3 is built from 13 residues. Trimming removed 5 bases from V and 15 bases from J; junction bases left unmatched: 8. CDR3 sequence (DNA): TGTGCCAGCAGTGGACTAGCGGGGTTATCAAGGTTCTTC. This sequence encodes CASSGLAGLSRFF.

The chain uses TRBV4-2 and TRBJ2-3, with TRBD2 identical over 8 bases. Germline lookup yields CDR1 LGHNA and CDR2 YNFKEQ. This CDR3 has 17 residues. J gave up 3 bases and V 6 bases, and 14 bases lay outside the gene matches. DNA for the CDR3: TGTGCCAGCAGTTGGAGCGGGGGCCAACGGGGGACAGATACGCAGTATTTT. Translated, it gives CASSWSGGQRGTDTQYF.

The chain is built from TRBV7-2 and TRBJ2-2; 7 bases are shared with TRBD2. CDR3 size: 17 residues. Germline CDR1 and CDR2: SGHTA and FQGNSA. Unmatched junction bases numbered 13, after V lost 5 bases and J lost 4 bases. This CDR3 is CASSPRSGLAATGELFF. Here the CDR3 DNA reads TGTGCCAGCAGCCCACGGAGTGGGCTAGCGGCCACCGGGGAGCTGTTTTTT.

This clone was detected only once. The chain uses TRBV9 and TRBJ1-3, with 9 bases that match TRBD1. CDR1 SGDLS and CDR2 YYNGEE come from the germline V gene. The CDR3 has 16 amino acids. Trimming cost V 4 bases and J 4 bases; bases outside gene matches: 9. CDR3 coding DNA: TGTGCCAGCAGCCCCCAAGCCGGGACAGGGGGAAACACCATATATTTT. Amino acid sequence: CASSPQAGTGGNTIYF.

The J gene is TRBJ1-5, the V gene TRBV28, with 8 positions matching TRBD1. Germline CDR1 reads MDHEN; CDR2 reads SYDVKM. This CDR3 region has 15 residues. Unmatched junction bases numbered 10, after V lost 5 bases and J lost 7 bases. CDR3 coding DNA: TGTGCCAGCAGTGAGACAGGGGTTCGAGCGCAGCCCCAGCATTTT. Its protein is CASSETGVRAQPQHF.

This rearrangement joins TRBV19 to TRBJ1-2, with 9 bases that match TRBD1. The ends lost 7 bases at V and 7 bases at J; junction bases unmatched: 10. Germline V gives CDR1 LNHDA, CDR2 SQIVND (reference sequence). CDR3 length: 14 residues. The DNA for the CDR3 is TGTGCCAGTACTACAAACGGGGACAGGGCTGGCTACACCTTC. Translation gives CASTTNGDRAGYTF.

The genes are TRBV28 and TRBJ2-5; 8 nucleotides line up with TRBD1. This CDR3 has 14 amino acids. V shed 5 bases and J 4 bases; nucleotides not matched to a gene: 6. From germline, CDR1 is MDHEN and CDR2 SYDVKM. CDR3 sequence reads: CASSKSGGLETQYF. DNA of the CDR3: TGTGCCAGCAGTAAATCAGGGGGCCTAGAGACCCAGTACTTC.

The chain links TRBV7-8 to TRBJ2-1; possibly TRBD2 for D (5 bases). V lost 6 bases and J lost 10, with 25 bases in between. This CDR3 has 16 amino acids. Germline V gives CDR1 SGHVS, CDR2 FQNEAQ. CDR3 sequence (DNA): TGTGCCAGCAGGCCCTCGGCGGACGAGGGTAGAGGGGAGCAGTTCTTC. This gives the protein CASRPSADEGRGEQFF.

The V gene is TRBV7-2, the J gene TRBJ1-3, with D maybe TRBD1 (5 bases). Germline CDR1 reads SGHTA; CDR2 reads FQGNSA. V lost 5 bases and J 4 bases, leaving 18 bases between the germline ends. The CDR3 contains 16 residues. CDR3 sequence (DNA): TGTGCCAGCAGCCCCGGTCGGGCACGGGGGGGAAACACCATATATTTT. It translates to CASSPGRARGGNTIYF.

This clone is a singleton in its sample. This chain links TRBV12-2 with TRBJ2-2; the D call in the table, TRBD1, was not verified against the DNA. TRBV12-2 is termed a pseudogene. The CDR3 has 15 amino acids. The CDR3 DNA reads TGTGCAAGTCGCTTCCTGACAGGGGCCACCGGGGAGCTGTTTTTT. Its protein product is CASRFLTGATGELFF.

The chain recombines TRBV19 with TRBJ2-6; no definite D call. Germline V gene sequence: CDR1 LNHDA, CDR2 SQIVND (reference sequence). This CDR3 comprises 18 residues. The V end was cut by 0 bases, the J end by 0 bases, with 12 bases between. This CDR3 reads CASSIDAGTTSGANVLTF. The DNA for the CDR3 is TGTGCCAGTAGTATAGACGCAGGTACGACCTCTGGGGCCAACGTCCTGACTTTC. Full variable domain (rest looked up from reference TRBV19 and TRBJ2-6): DGGITQSPKYLFRKEGQNVTLSCEQNLNHDAMYWYRQDPGQGLRLIYYSQIVNDFQKGDIAEGYSVSREKKESFPLTVTSAQKNPTAFYLCASSIDAGTTSGANVLTFGAGSRLTVL.

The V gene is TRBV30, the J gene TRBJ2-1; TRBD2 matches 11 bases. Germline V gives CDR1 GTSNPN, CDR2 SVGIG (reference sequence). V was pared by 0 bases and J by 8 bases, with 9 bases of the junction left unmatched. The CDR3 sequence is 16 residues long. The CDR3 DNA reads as TGTGCCTGGAGTGTGGGGACTAGCGGCACCCGCGATGAGCAGTTCTTC. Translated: CAWSVGTSGTRDEQFF.

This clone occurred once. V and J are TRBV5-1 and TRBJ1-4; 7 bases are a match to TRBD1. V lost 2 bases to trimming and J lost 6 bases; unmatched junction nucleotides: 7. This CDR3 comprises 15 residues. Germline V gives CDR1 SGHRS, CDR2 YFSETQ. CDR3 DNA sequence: TGCGCCAGCAGCTTCCAGGGGGAAAGGGATGAAAAACTGTTTTTT. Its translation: CASSFQGERDEKLFF.

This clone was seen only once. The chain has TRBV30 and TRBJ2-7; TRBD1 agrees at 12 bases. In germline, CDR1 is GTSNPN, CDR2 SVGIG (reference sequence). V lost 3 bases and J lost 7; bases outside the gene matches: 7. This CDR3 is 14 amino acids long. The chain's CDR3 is CAWRAGQGAREQYF. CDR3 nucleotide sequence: TGTGCCTGGAGAGCGGGACAGGGGGCGCGAGAGCAGTACTTC.

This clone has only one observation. As DNA, the CDR3 is TGTGCCAGCAGTATAAAAGATACGCAGTATTTT. Protein: CASSIKDTQYF. The chain couples TRBV2 to TRBJ2-3, with unresolved D. CDR1 and CDR2 from the germline V gene are SNHLY and FYNNEI. V was shortened by 5 bases and J by 5 bases, with 5 bases between the two germline ends. The CDR3 loop spans 11 amino acids.

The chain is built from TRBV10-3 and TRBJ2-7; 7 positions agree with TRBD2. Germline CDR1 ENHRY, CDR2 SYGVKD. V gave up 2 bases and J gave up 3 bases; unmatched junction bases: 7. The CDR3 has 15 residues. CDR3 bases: TGTGCCATCAGTGAGAGCGGGGTAGGAAACTACGAGCAGTACGTC. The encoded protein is CAISESGVGNYEQYV.

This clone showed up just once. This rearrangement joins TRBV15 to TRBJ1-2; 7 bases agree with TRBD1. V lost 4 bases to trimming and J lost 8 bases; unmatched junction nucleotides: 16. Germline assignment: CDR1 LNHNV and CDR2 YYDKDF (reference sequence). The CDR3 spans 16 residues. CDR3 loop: CATSITGTVSAAGYTF. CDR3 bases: TGTGCCACCAGCATTACCGGGACAGTCTCTGCGGCGGGCTACACCTTC.

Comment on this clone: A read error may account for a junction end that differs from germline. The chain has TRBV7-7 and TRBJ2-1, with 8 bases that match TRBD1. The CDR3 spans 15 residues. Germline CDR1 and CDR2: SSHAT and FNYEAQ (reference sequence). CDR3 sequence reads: CASSHGQGPYNEQFF. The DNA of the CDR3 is TGTGCTAGCAGCCACGGACAGGGCCCCTACAATGAGCAGTTCTTC. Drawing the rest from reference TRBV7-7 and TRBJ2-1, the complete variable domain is GAGVSQSPRYKVTKRGQDVTLRCDPISSHATLYWYQQALGQGPEFLTYFNYEAQPDKSGLPSDRFSAERPEGSISTLTIQRTEQRDSAMYRCASSHGQGPYNEQFFGPGTRLTVL.

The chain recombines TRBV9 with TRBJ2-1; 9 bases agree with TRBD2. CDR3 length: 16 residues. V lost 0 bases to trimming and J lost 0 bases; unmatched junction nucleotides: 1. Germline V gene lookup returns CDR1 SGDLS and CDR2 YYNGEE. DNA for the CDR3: TGTGCCAGCAGCGTAGAACTAGCGGGCTCCTACAATGAGCAGTTCTTC. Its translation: CASSVELAGSYNEQFF. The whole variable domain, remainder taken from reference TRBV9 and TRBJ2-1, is DSGVTQTPKHLITATGQRVTLRCSPRSGDLSVYWYQQSLDQGLQFLIQYYNGEERAKGNILERFSAQQFPDLHSELNLSSLELGDSALYFCASSVELAGSYNEQFFGPGTRLTVL.

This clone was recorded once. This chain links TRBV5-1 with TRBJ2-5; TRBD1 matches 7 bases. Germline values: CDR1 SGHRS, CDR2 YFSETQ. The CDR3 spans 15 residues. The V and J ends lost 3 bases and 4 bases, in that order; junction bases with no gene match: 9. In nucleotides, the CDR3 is TGCGCCAGCAGCTCCCCTACAGGGGTGGCAGAGACCCAGTACTTC. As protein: CASSSPTGVAETQYF.

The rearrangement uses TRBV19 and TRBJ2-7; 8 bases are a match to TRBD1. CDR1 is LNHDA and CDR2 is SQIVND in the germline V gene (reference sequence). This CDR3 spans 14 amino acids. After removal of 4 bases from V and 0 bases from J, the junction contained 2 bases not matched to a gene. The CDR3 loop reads CASSKTGGSYEQYF. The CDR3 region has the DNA TGTGCCAGTAGTAAAACAGGGGGCTCCTACGAGCAGTACTTC.

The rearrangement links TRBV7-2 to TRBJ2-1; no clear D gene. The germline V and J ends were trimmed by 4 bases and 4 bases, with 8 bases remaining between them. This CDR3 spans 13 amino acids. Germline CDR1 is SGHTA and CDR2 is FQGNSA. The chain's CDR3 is CASSSELYNEQFF. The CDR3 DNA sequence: TGTGCCAGCAGCTCCGAGTTATACAATGAGCAGTTCTTC.

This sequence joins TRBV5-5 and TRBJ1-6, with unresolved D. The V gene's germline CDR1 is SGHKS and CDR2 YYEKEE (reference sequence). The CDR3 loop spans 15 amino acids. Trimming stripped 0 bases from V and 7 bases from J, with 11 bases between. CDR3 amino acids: CASSLVEERNSPLHF. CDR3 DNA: TGTGCCAGCAGCTTGGTGGAGGAAAGGAATTCACCCCTCCACTTT.

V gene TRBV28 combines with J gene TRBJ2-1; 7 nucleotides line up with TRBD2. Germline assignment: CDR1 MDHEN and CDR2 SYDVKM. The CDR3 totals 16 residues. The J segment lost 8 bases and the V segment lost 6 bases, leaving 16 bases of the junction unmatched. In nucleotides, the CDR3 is TGTGCCAGCAGCCCCCGGCGGCGGGAGACCTCCCATGAGCAGTTCTTC. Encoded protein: CASSPRRRETSHEQFF.

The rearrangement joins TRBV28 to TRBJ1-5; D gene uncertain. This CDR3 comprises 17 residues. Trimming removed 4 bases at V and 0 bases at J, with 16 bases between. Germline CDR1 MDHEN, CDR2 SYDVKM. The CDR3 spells CASSSTRRTYSNQPQHF. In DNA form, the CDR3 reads TGTGCCAGCAGTTCCACCCGTCGAACCTATAGCAATCAGCCCCAGCATTTT.